The 14 T cell receptor beta chains below were found in one sample sequenced in a study of shared clonotypes between healthy human individuals. Sequencing used immunoSEQ multiplex PCR; TCRdb keeps in-frame clones, though not all of them. The sample includes 1,400,000 or so clones, less than 99% of them seen just once. Specimen: naive CD4+ T cells sorted from blood. Subset reported: CD45RA+ positively selected. The receptors derive from a man aged 25-40 years in good health.

V and J are TRBV5-1 and TRBJ1-1; no clear D. The CDR3 covers 15 residues. The germline V gene has CDR1 SGHRS and CDR2 YFSETQ. Trimming took off 2 bases at V and 0 bases at J, with 11 bases between the two ends. CDR3 protein: CASSLQGIMNTEAFF. Written as DNA, the CDR3 is TGCGCCAGCAGCTTACAAGGAATCATGAACACTGAAGCTTTCTTT.

A word on this clone: The sample contains more than one DNA sequence encoding this CDR3. V usage is TRBV28 and J usage is TRBJ2-3, with D possibly being TRBD2 (5 bases). CDR1 and CDR2 from the germline V gene are MDHEN and SYDVKM. This CDR3 has 12 amino acids. V was cut by 2 bases and J by 5 bases, with 5 bases left in between. The CDR3 sequence: CASSLAGDTQYF. CDR3 nucleotides: TGTGCCAGCAGTTTAGCGGGAGATACGCAGTATTTT.

The CDR3 sequence: CSVGGQGSYEQYF. The CDR3 nucleotides are TGCAGCGTTGGTGGACAGGGTTCCTACGAGCAGTACTTC. This chain uses TRBV29-1 with TRBJ2-7; 8 nucleotides line up with TRBD1. CDR3 size: 13 residues. CDR1 is SQVTM, CDR2 ANQGSEA, per germline. V shed 4 bases, J shed 1 base, and the junction held 3 bases outside the gene matches.

This clone showed up just once. The chain employs TRBV5-4 and TRBJ2-1; TRBD2 matches 10 bases. The length of the CDR3 is 13 residues. Germline V gene lookup returns CDR1 SGHNT and CDR2 YYREEE (reference sequence). V shed 10 bases, J shed 5 bases, and the junction held 6 bases outside the gene matches. This CDR3 reads CALSSGSDNEQFF. As DNA, the CDR3 is TGTGCCCTCTCTAGCGGGAGCGACAATGAGCAGTTCTTC.

The chain recombines TRBV4-2 with TRBJ1-2, with D possibly TRBD1 on 5 matching bases. Per germline, CDR1 LGHNA and CDR2 YNFKEQ. Trimming took 1 base from V and 6 from J, leaving 12 bases between them. The CDR3 consists of 14 residues. As DNA, the CDR3 is TGTGCCAGCAGCCAAGGGGGCATTGGAAATGGCTACACCTTC. Amino acids: CASSQGGIGNGYTF.

The chain joins TRBV12-2 to TRBJ1-1; the D call TRBD1 from the table was never checked on the DNA. TRBV12-2 is flagged as a pseudogene. The CDR3 has 20 amino acids. The CDR3 reads CASRFRTGATGLGMNTEAFF. The DNA for the CDR3 is TGTGCAAGTCGCTTTAGGACAGGGGCAACAGGGTTGGGAATGAACACTGAAGCTTTCTTT.

The chain recombines TRBV2 with TRBJ2-2, with D tentatively TRBD1 (6 bases). Trimming removed 6 bases from V and 7 bases from J, with 18 bases in between. This CDR3 has 15 residues. In germline, CDR1 is SNHLY, CDR2 FYNNEI. The CDR3: CASRAVGAGVGELFF. DNA of the CDR3: TGTGCCAGCAGGGCCGTTGGTGCAGGGGTCGGGGAGCTGTTTTTT.

Comment on this clone: Different DNA sequences within this sample yield the same CDR3. The rearrangement links TRBV5-1 to TRBJ2-7; 8 bases are shared with TRBD1. The CDR3 has 14 amino acids. Germline values: CDR1 SGHRS, CDR2 YFSETQ. With 0 bases clipped from V and 6 bases from J, the junction kept 5 bases outside the gene matches. CDR3 amino acids: CASSLEAGGREQYF. CDR3 nucleotide sequence: TGCGCCAGCAGCTTGGAGGCAGGGGGCCGCGAGCAGTACTTC.

The chain combines TRBV29-1 with TRBJ2-3; TRBD2 agrees at 12 bases. V gave up 7 bases and J gave up 7 bases; unmatched junction bases: 9. Germline V CDR1 and CDR2: SQVTM, ANQGSEA. This CDR3 contains 14 residues. The chain's CDR3 is CSGGLAGIRNTQYF. For the CDR3, the DNA is TGCAGCGGCGGACTAGCGGGAATCAGAAATACGCAGTATTTT.

The rearrangement uses TRBV5-6 and TRBJ2-7, with 9 bases lining up with TRBD1. The V gene's germline CDR1 is SGHDT and CDR2 YYEEEE. This CDR3 has 16 residues. V was pared by 5 bases and J by 2 bases, with 11 bases of the junction left unmatched. The CDR3 region has the DNA TGTGCCAGCAGTAATCTCGGGACAGGGCGCACCTACGAGCAGTACTTC. This sequence encodes CASSNLGTGRTYEQYF.

The V and J genes are TRBV5-1 and TRBJ2-2; D possibly corresponds to TRBD2 (6 bases). Germline V gene data show CDR1 as SGHRS and CDR2 as YFSETQ. This CDR3 region has 15 residues. Deletions cut 4 bases from V and 1 base from J, with 11 bases between. This chain's CDR3 is CASSPGTWNTGELFF. DNA of the CDR3: TGCGCCAGCAGCCCAGGGACTTGGAACACCGGGGAGCTGTTTTTT.

This clone was recorded once. The V call is TRBV4-1, the J call TRBJ1-4; possibly TRBD1 for D (5 bases). The CDR3 runs 15 residues. With 8 bases removed from V and 3 bases from J, the gap between germline ends came to 16 bases. Germline CDR1 and CDR2: MGHRA and YSYEKL. CDR3 coding DNA: TGCGCCAGCTGTGCGCGGGGGGGACCTAATGAAAAACTGTTTTTT. Its protein is CASCARGGPNEKLFF.

The V and J genes are TRBV11-3 and TRBJ1-5; weak D call: TRBD1 (5 bases). CDR1 is SGHNT, CDR2 YENEEA, per germline. Trimming cost V 1 base and J 4 bases, with 14 bases left between them. The CDR3 consists of 16 residues. The CDR3 reads CASSLARDPANQPQHF. The CDR3 coding sequence is TGTGCCAGCAGCTTAGCCCGGGACCCAGCAAATCAGCCCCAGCATTTT. Full variable domain (rest looked up from reference TRBV11-3 and TRBJ1-5): EAGVVQSPRYKIIEKKQPVAFWCNPISGHNTLYWYLQNLGQGPELLIRYENEEAVDDSQLPKDRFSAERLKGVDSTLKIQPAELGDSAVYLCASSLARDPANQPQHFGDGTRLSIL.

The chain uses TRBV27 and TRBJ1-5; D is possibly TRBD1 (5 bases). The CDR3 runs to 14 residues. Deletions cut 8 bases from V and 4 bases from J, with 15 bases between. Germline V gene lookup returns CDR1 MNHEY and CDR2 SMNVEV (reference sequence). The CDR3 loop is CASRPGGGNQPQHF. As DNA, the CDR3 is TGTGCCAGCCGACCTGGGGGTGGGAATCAGCCCCAGCATTTT.